This T cell receptor beta chain was identified during a study of metastatic and nonmetastatic thyroid tumors. The wider study: The comparison covered peripheral blood and tumor or nodule tissue in malignant and benign thyroid patients. Study-wide results and limits: Relative to benign nodules, malignant thyroid tumors were reportedly characterized by significantly elevated TCR beta diversity in blood and tumor.

The germline V and J ends were trimmed by 6 bases and 7 bases, with 13 bases remaining between them. This CDR3 is built from 14 residues. Germline V gene data show CDR1 as MNHEY and CDR2 as SMNVEV (reference sequence). Original analysis: A distant-metastasis classifier for papillary thyroid cancer was built using CDR3 differences across clinicopathological groups. Through MiXCR, TCRdb re-clonotyped the PCR reads. TCRdb, rather than the study authors, made the V and J calls. This table holds about 40,000 clones, roughly 10% found once. All patients were treatment-naive before thyroid surgery. Note on this clone: What it binds is unknown.

Sequencing was performed on blood. The chain employs TRBV27 and TRBJ1-6; D might be TRBD1 (5 bases). The clonotype originates from a female donor with papillary thyroid cancer or a benign thyroid nodule (not recorded which). Some clones in this sample may be carry-over from other donors' samples. This chain's CDR3 is CASRPEGTNSPLHF. As DNA, the CDR3 is TGTGCCAGCAGACCCGAGGGGACGAATTCACCCCTCCACTTT.